The rows below give T cell receptor beta chains drawn from one sample of a study of T-cell reconstitution after alpha-beta-depleted transplantation in children. Each CDR3 protein is one row after TCRdb ran MiXCR on the PCR reads. The table lists some 840,000 distinct CDR3 sequences, roughly 15% of them singletons, with just under 5% in the top ten. Source: PBMCs, mostly from graft donor cells, taken 360 days after TCRalphabeta/CD19-depleted stem cell transplant. The origin of the receptors is a male patient younger than 18 who had a stem cell transplant for acute lymphoblastic leukemia, so the T cells may come from the graft donor. CDR3s include the opening cysteine and the closing phenylalanine or tryptophan. A D gene is named only where the DNA matches it firmly. Clone sizes are given selectively: once, few, many, or a class where the clone is expanded.

>-|TRBV2|-|TRBJ2-3
TGTGCCAGCAGCCCCCCTGGCGGCACAGATACGCAGTATTTT
CASSPPGGTDTQYF
>TRBD2|TRBV7-9|few|TRBJ2-3
TGTGCCAGCAGCTTTGAGCTAGCGGGTAACACAGATACGCAGTATTTT
CASSFELAGNTDTQYF
>-|TRBV6-4|-|TRBJ1-4
TGTGCCAGCAGTGCGCCCTCGGGGCCCGGAGTGGGGGAAAAACTGTTTTTT
CASSAPSGPGVGEKLFF
>TRBD1|TRBV19|few|TRBJ2-7
TGTGCCAGTAGAAGGGACAGGGGTGGTTCCTACGAGCAGTACTTC
CASRRDRGGSYEQYF
>-|TRBV7-3|-|TRBJ2-1
TGTGCCAGCAGCTTAACCCTAGCGACTTACAATGAGCAGTTCTTC
CASSLTLATYNEQFF
>-|TRBV7-3|-|TRBJ2-2
TGTGCCAGCAGTCGCGCCGCGGGTGGGGAGCTGTTTTTT
CASSRAAGGELFF
>TRBD2|TRBV15|-|TRBJ2-3
TGTGCCACCAGCAGGGAAGGGGACTACACAGATACGCAGTATTTT
CATSREGDYTDTQYF
>-|TRBV5-1|few|TRBJ2-7
TGCGCCAGCAGCTTGGCGGCTGGCATTCCCGCCTACGAGCAGTACTTC
CASSLAAGIPAYEQYF
>-|TRBV5-1|few|TRBJ1-2
TGCGCCAGCAGTTTTACAGAACTCTATGGCTACACCTTC
CASSFTELYGYTF
>TRBD1|TRBV7-9|few|TRBJ1-1
TGTGCCAGCAGCTTAAGGACAGGGGACGCTTTCTTT
CASSLRTGDAFF
>TRBD2|TRBV10-3|-|TRBJ2-7
TGTGCCATCAGTGCTCCGGGGGGGGAAGGCTACGAGCAGTACTTC
CAISAPGGEGYEQYF
>-|TRBV6-1|-|TRBJ1-3
TGTGCCAGCAGCCCGTATTTCTCTGGAAACACCATATATTTT
CASSPYFSGNTIYF
>TRBD1|TRBV29-1|few|TRBJ2-3
TGCAGCGTTGGACAGGGGCAGACGGATACGCAGTATTTT
CSVGQGQTDTQYF
>-|TRBV12-3/TRBV12-4|few|TRBJ2-1
TGTGCCACTTCCGCAGCCCCGCAGTTCTTC
CATSAAPQFF
>-|TRBV12-3/TRBV12-4|-|TRBJ1-3
TGTGCCAGCAGGACAGTGACCTCTGGAAACACCATATATTTT
CASRTVTSGNTIYF
>TRBD1|TRBV6-2/TRBV6-3|few|TRBJ1-5
TGTGCCAGCAGTTCTGACAGGGGCGGGAATAGCAATCAGCCCCAGCATTTT
CASSSDRGGNSNQPQHF
>TRBD2|TRBV6-1|-|TRBJ2-4
TGTGCCAGCAGATCCGGGACTAGCGGGAAAAACATTCAGTACTTC
CASRSGTSGKNIQYF
>TRBD1|TRBV3-1|few|TRBJ2-7
TGTGCCAGCAAATTACAGGGGACCTACGAGCAGTACTTC
CASKLQGTYEQYF
>-|TRBV12-3/TRBV12-4|-|TRBJ2-7
TGTGCCAGCAAACCCGGGACGTTCGGCTACGGGCAGTACTTC
CASKPGTFGYGQYF
>-|TRBV5-1|-|TRBJ2-7
TGCGCCAGCACCTCCTTGGGACCATCCTCCTACGAGCAGTACTTC
CASTSLGPSSYEQYF
>TRBD2|TRBV4-1|many|TRBJ2-4
TGCGCCAGCAGCCAAGATGGTGAGACTAGCGGGAGCTTTACTAACATTCAGTACTTC
CASSQDGETSGSFTNIQYF
>-|TRBV12-3/TRBV12-4|many|TRBJ1-1
TGTGCCAGCAGCTTGACAGTGAACACTGAAGCTTTCTTT
CASSLTVNTEAFF
>TRBD1|TRBV5-1|many|TRBJ2-3
TGCGCCAGCAGCCCGACAGGGAGACTGGGAGATACGCAGTATTTT
CASSPTGRLGDTQYF
>-|TRBV2|-|TRBJ2-5
TGTGCCAGCAGGAATCCAGGAGGGGACAAGTACCAAGAGACCCAGTACTTC
CASRNPGGDKYQETQYF